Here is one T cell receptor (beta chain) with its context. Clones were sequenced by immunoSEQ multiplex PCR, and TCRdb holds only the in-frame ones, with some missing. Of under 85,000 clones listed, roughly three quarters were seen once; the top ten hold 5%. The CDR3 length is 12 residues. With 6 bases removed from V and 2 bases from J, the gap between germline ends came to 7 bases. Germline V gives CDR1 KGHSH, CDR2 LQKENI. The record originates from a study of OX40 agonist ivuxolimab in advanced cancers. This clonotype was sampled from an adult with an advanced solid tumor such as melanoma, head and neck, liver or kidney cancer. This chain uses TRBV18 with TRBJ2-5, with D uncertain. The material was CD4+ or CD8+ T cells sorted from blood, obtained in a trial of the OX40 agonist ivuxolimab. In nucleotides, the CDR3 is TGTGCCAGCTCGACGGAACAAGAGACCCAGTACTTC. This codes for CASSTEQETQYF.